These 19 T cell receptor beta chains came from one sample sequenced in a study of identical twins. TCRdb reprocessed the 5' RACE reads via MiXCR and lists one record per CDR3 protein. Of 1.5 million to 2 million distinct CDR3 sequences in the sample, roughly 35% were seen once. The sequencing sample was made of cord blood. The receptors stem from a newborn girl in good health.

The rearrangement links TRBV29-1 to TRBJ1-2; no clear D. This CDR3 region has 13 residues. The germline CDR1 and CDR2 sequences are SQVTM and ANQGSEA. Trimming stripped 2 bases from V and 4 bases from J, with 11 bases between. The CDR3 nucleotides are TGCAGCGTTGAAAACGACCGCCTCTATGGCTACACCTTC. As protein: CSVENDRLYGYTF. Supplemented by reference TRBV29-1 and TRBJ1-2, the full variable domain reads SAVISQKPSRDICQRGTSLTIQCQVDSQVTMMFWYRQQPGQSLTLIATANQGSEATYESGFVIDKFPISRPNLTFSTLTVSNMSPEDSSIYLCSVENDRLYGYTFGSGTRLTVV.

The chain links TRBV6-6 to TRBJ2-3, with a possible D match to TRBD1 (6 bases). CDR1 and CDR2 from the germline V gene are MNHNY and SVGAGI (reference sequence). Trimming shortened V by 0 bases and J by 4 bases, and 14 bases separated the two germline ends. CDR3 length: 16 residues. CDR3 in amino acids: CASSYSSGEVADTQYF. The CDR3 nucleotides read TGTGCCAGCAGTTACTCGTCAGGGGAAGTCGCAGATACGCAGTATTTT.

The rearrangement joins TRBV29-1 to TRBJ2-1; tentatively, D is TRBD2 (5 bases). CDR1 is SQVTM, CDR2 ANQGSEA, per germline. The CDR3 sequence is 16 residues long. V lost 4 bases to trimming and J lost 9 bases, with 25 bases between them. The CDR3 loop is CSVALSGASSCSEQFF. CDR3 coding DNA: TGCAGCGTTGCCCTTTCGGGCGCTAGCTCCTGCAGTGAGCAGTTCTTC.

The sample holds a few counts of this clonotype. The chain couples TRBV12-3 or TRBV12-4 to TRBJ2-7, with 9 bases that match TRBD1. The CDR3 consists of 15 residues. V shed 6 bases, J shed 4 bases, and the junction held 10 bases outside the gene matches. In nucleotides, the CDR3 is TGTGCCAGCAGACTGCACAAGGACAGGGGATACGAGCAGTACTTC. Its protein product is CASRLHKDRGYEQYF.

This clonotype was picked up a small number of times. The genes are TRBV10-3 and TRBJ2-7; D is perhaps TRBD2 (5 bases). The length of the CDR3 is 14 residues. The V gene lost 4 bases and the J gene lost 2 bases, with 12 bases spanning the gap. Germline values: CDR1 ENHRY, CDR2 SYGVKD. CDR3 sequence: CAISGWGSAYEQYF. DNA of the CDR3: TGTGCCATCAGTGGGTGGGGTAGCGCCTACGAGCAGTACTTC.

This clonotype was picked up a small number of times. The rearrangement joins TRBV7-2 to TRBJ2-3, with D unclear. V was trimmed by 5 bases and J by 0 bases, leaving 15 bases between them. This CDR3 comprises 16 residues. CDR1 and CDR2 (germline): SGHTA, FQGNSA. CDR3 loop: CASSPRTPTSTDTQYF. CDR3 sequence (DNA): TGTGCCAGCAGCCCGCGGACGCCTACTAGCACAGATACGCAGTATTTT.

The chain is built from TRBV20-1 and TRBJ1-1, with TRBD1 identical over 7 bases. V lost 4 bases and J lost 5; bases outside the gene matches: 13. The CDR3 has 15 residues. Germline assignment: CDR1 DFQATT and CDR2 SNEGSKA (reference sequence). CDR3 in amino acids: CSATGTVAQLTEAFF. DNA for the CDR3: TGCAGTGCTACCGGGACAGTAGCCCAATTGACTGAAGCTTTCTTT.

As concerns this clonotype: Just one base apart from a much larger clone, this may be a read error. This sequence joins TRBV3-1 and TRBJ2-1, with 7 bases aligning to TRBD2. The V gene's germline CDR1 is LGHDT and CDR2 YNNKEL (reference sequence). With 2 bases clipped from V and 6 bases from J, the junction kept 1 base outside the gene matches. The CDR3 has 13 amino acids. The CDR3 DNA follows: TGTGCCAGCAGCCAACTAGCGGTCAATGAGCAGTTCTTC. Its protein is CASSQLAVNEQFF.

As regards this clonotype: This may be a read error: a much more frequent sequence differs by one nucleotide. This CDR3 is missing its conserved last phenylalanine or tryptophan, likely due to a read error. This chain connects TRBV5-6 to TRBJ1-4; 11 bases match TRBD1. The germline V gene encodes CDR1 SGHDT and CDR2 YYEEEE. Trimming cost V 4 bases and J 11 bases; bases outside gene matches: 7. This CDR3 region has 14 residues. CDR3 residues: CASSLDRGLTKLFY. CDR3 DNA: TGTGCCAGCAGCCTGGACAGGGGGCTTACCAAACTGTTTTAT.

In its sample, this clonotype was seen a few times. The chain combines TRBV29-1 with TRBJ2-4; TRBD2 matches 7 bases. Germline-derived CDR1 and CDR2 are SQVTM and ANQGSEA. The CDR3 has 13 residues. V shed 2 bases, J shed 13 bases, and the junction held 11 bases outside the gene matches. The CDR3 sequence: CSVENGRAGEQYF. In nucleotides, the CDR3 is TGCAGCGTTGAAAATGGGCGTGCGGGGGAGCAGTACTTC.

This rearrangement joins TRBV6-6 to TRBJ2-7; TRBD2 might be the D (6 bases). Trimming stripped 6 bases from V and 2 bases from J, with 14 bases between. The CDR3 totals 14 residues. The V gene's germline CDR1 is MNHNY and CDR2 SVGAGI (reference sequence). This CDR3 is CASRYNRRAYEQYF. The CDR3 nucleotides are TGTGCCAGCAGGTACAACAGGAGGGCCTACGAGCAGTACTTC.

The rearrangement joins TRBV6-2 or TRBV6-3 to TRBJ1-6, with TRBD1 matching 9 bases. The ends lost 6 bases at V and 10 bases at J; junction bases unmatched: 10. The CDR3 sequence is 15 residues long. Germline V gives CDR1 MNHEY, CDR2 SVGEGT. In nucleotides, the CDR3 is TGTGCCAGCAGCTACGGGACAGGGCTTCGATCACCCCTCCACTTT. Translated, it gives CASSYGTGLRSPLHF.

CDR3 region: CSAGTRDSETQYF. The CDR3 DNA reads as TGCAGTGCTGGGACTAGGGATAGTGAGACCCAGTACTTC. The genes are TRBV20-1 and TRBJ2-5; 8 bases are a match to TRBD2. The V gene end was trimmed by 5 bases and the J gene end by 5 bases; junction bases not matched to a gene: 7. The CDR3 extends over 13 amino acids. The germline V gene encodes CDR1 DFQATT and CDR2 SNEGSKA (reference sequence).

The chain combines TRBV13 with TRBJ1-5; TRBD1 matches 8 bases. V lost 0 bases and J lost 5; bases outside the gene matches: 6. The CDR3 runs 16 residues. Germline loops: CDR1 PRHDT, CDR2 FYEKMQ (reference sequence). The CDR3 DNA follows: TGTGCCAGCAGCTTAGGCCCTGACAGGGGACATCAGCCCCAGCATTTT. Translation: CASSLGPDRGHQPQHF.

The rearrangement uses TRBV5-1 and TRBJ2-1, with 7 bases matching TRBD2. Germline loops: CDR1 SGHRS, CDR2 YFSETQ. This CDR3 is built from 17 residues. Unmatched junction bases numbered 17, after V lost 4 bases and J lost 7 bases. The CDR3 nucleotides read TGCGCCAGCAGCCCCGACTTAAGCGGGCGAGCGGGGAATGAGCAGTTCTTC. It codes for CASSPDLSGRAGNEQFF.

There are many counts of this clonotype. The CDR3 loop is CSVELAGRSYEQYF. CDR3 coding DNA: TGCAGCGTTGAACTAGCGGGACGTTCCTACGAGCAGTACTTC. The chain joins TRBV29-1 to TRBJ2-7; TRBD2 agrees at 9 bases. The CDR3 is 14 amino acids. CDR1 and CDR2 (germline): SQVTM, ANQGSEA. The V gene end was trimmed by 2 bases and the J gene end by 1 base; junction bases not matched to a gene: 3.

This clonotype was seen a handful of times. V and J are TRBV7-2 and TRBJ1-1; 9 bases match TRBD1. The junction had 3 bases not matched to a gene; V was cut back by 0 bases and J by 1 base. The V gene's germline CDR1 is SGHTA and CDR2 FQGNSA. This CDR3 is 16 amino acids long. The CDR3, as DNA: TGTGCCAGCAGCTTAGCACAGGGGGCGCGGAACACTGAAGCTTTCTTT. Its protein is CASSLAQGARNTEAFF.

The rearrangement joins TRBV19 to TRBJ2-5, with TRBD2 identical over 7 bases. The J segment lost 3 bases and the V segment lost 6 bases, leaving 10 bases of the junction unmatched. The CDR3 consists of 15 residues. CDR1 and CDR2 (germline): LNHDA, SQIVND (reference sequence). CDR3 residues: CASSPREFDEETQYF. As DNA, the CDR3 is TGTGCCAGTAGCCCGCGGGAGTTTGATGAAGAGACCCAGTACTTC.

This clonotype turned up a few times. The chain employs TRBV4-1 and TRBJ1-1; 7 bases are a match to TRBD1. Unmatched junction bases numbered 3, after V lost 1 base and J lost 1 base. The CDR3 is 15 amino acids. Germline loops: CDR1 MGHRA, CDR2 YSYEKL. CDR3 region: CASSQGEGANTEAFF. The CDR3 nucleotides read TGCGCCAGCAGCCAAGGTGAGGGGGCGAACACTGAAGCTTTCTTT.